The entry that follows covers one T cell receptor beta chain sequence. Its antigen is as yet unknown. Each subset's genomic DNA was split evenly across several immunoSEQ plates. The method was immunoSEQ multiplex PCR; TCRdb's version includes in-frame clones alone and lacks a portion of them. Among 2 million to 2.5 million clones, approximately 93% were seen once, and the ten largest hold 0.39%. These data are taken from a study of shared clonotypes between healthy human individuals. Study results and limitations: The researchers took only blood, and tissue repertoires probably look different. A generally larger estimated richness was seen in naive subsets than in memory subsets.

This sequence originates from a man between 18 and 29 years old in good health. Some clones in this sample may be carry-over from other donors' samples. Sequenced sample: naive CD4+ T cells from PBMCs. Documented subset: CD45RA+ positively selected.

For the CDR3, the DNA is TGTGCCAGCAGCTTCGGGGGAGGGTCCTACGAGCAGTACTTC. It codes for CASSFGGGSYEQYF. The rearrangement uses TRBV7-2 and TRBJ2-7; 7 nucleotides agree with TRBD2. There are 14 residues in the CDR3. Germline loops: CDR1 SGHTA, CDR2 FQGNSA. V shed 3 bases, J shed 1 base, and the junction held 3 bases outside the gene matches.